This T cell receptor (beta chain) came from a study of shared clonotypes between healthy human individuals. Study in general: Three plates each covered CD4 naive and memory; CD8 naive two, CD8 memory one. General study results and limits: Rarefaction exposed incomplete sorted-subset sequencing despite large depth. Sequencing depth was predicted to influence how clonotypes are shared among donors.

Repertoires were generated with immunoSEQ multiplex PCR, while TCRdb's copy carries only in-frame clones and drops some. Of millions of clones listed, 85% to 95% were seen once; the top ten hold about 0.13%. This CDR3 region has 13 residues. Germline V gene sequence: CDR1 SGHNT, CDR2 YENEEA. Trimming stripped 3 bases from V and 7 bases from J, with 13 bases between. About this clone itself: Its target is not known.

Input material: naive CD4+ T cells sorted from blood. Subset described: CD45RA+ positively selected. V and J are TRBV11-3 and TRBJ2-7; D perhaps matches TRBD2 (5 bases). The sequence came from a man aged 18 to 30 in good health. CDR3 coding DNA: TGTGCCAGCAGCTTGATCGAGACTACGGAGCAGTACTTC. Protein product: CASSLIETTEQYF.